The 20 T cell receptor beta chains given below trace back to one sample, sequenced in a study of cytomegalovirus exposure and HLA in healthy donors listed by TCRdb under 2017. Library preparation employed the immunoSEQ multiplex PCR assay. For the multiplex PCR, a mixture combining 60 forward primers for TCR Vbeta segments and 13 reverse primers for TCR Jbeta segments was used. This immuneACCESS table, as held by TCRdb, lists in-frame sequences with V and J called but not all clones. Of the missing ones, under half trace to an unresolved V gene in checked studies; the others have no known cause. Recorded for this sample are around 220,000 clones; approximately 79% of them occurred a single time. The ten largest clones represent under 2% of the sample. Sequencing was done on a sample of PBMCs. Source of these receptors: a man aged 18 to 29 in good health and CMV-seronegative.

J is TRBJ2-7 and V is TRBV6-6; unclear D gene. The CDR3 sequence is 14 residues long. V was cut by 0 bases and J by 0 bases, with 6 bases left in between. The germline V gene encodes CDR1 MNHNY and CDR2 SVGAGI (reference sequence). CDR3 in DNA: TGTGCCAGCAGTTACTCTAGCCTCTCCTACGAGCAGTACTTC. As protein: CASSYSSLSYEQYF.

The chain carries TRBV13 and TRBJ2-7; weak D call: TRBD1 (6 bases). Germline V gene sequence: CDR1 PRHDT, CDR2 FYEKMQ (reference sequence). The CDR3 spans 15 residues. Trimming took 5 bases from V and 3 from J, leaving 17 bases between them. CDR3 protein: CASSHSGTLSYEQYF. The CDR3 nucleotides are TGTGCCAGCAGCCACTCCGGGACATTAAGCTACGAGCAGTACTTC. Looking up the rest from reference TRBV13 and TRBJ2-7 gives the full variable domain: AAGVIQSPRHLIKEKRETATLKCYPIPRHDTVYWYQQGPGQDPQFLISFYEKMQSDKGSIPDRFSAQQFSDYHSELNMSSLELGDSALYFCASSHSGTLSYEQYFGPGTRLTVT.

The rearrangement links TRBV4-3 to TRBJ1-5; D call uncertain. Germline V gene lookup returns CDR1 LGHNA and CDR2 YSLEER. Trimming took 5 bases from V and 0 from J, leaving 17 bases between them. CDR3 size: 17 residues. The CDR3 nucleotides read TGCGCCAGCAGCACGGACTGGGCGGGCCATAGCAATCAGCCCCAGCATTTT. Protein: CASSTDWAGHSNQPQHF.

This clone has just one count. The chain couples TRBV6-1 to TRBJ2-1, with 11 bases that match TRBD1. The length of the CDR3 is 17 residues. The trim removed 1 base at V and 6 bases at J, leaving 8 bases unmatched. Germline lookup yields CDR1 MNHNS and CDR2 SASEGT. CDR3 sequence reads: CASSEGWGTGGGNEQFF. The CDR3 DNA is TGTGCCAGCAGTGAAGGATGGGGGACAGGGGGTGGCAATGAGCAGTTCTTC.

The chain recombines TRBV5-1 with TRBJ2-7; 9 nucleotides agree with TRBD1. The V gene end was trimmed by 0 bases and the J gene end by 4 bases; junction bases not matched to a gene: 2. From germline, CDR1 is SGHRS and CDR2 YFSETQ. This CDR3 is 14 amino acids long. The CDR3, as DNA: TGCGCCAGCAGCTTGGGGGGACAGGGATACGAGCAGTACTTC. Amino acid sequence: CASSLGGQGYEQYF.

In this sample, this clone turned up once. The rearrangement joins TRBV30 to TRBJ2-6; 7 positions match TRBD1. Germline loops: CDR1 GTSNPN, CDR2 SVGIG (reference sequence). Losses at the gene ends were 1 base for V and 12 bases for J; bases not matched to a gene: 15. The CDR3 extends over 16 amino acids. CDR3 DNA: TGTGCCTGGAGTGACCTTTCCGGGACACAGGGGTTCGTCCTGACTTTC. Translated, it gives CAWSDLSGTQGFVLTF. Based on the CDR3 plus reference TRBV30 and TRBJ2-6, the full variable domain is SQTIHQWPATLVQPVGSPLSLECTVEGTSNPNLYWYRQAAGRGLQLLFYSVGIGQISSEVPQNLSASRPQDRQFILSSKKLLLSDSGFYLCAWSDLSGTQGFVLTFGAGSRLTVL.

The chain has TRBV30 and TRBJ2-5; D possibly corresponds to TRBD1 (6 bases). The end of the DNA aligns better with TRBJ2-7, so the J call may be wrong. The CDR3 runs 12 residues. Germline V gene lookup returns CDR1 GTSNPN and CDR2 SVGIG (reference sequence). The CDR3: CAWVPGDYEQYF. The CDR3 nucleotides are TGTGCCTGGGTCCCAGGGGATTACGAGCAGTACTTC.

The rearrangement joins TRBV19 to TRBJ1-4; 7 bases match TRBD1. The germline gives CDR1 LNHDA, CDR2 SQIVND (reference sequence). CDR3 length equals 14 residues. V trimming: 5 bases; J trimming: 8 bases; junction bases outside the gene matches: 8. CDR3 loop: CASSSGTVLEKLFF. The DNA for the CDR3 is TGTGCCAGTAGTTCGGGGACAGTCCTAGAAAAACTGTTTTTT.

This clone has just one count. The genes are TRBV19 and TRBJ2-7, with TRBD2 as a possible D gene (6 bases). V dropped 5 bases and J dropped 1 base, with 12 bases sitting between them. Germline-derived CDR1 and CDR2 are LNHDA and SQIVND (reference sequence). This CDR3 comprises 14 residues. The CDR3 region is CASSSRGTSYEQYF. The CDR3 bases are TGTGCCAGTAGTTCTCGCGGGACGTCCTACGAGCAGTACTTC.

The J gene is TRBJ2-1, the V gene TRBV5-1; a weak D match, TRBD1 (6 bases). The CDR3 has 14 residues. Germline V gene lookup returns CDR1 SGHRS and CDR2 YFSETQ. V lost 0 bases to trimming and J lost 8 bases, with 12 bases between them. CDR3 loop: CASSLDRVGDEQFF. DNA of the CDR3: TGCGCCAGCAGCTTGGACAGGGTTGGCGATGAGCAGTTCTTC.

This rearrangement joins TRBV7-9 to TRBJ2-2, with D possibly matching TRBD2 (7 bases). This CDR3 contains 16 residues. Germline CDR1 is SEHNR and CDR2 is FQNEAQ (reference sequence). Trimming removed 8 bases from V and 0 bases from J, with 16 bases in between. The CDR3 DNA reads TGTGCCAGCGAGGGAGGGGGAGGAGCGAACACCGGGGAGCTGTTTTTT. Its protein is CASEGGGGANTGELFF.

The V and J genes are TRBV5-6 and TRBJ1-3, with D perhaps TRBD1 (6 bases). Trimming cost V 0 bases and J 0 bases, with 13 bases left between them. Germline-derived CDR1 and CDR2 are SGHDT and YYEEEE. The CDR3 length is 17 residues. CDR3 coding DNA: TGTGCCAGCAGCTTGGAACAGGGAAGAGGCTCTGGAAACACCATATATTTT. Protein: CASSLEQGRGSGNTIYF.

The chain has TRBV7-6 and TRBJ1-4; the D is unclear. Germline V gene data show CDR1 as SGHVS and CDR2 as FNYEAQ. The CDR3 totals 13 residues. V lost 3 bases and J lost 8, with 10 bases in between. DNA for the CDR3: TGTGCCAGCAGCTTGACTTTTGGGGAAAAACTGTTTTTT. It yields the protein CASSLTFGEKLFF.

CDR3 amino acids: CASGLAGVWETQYF. As DNA, the CDR3 is TGCGCCAGCGGACTAGCGGGAGTATGGGAGACCCAGTACTTC. The chain combines TRBV5-1 with TRBJ2-5, with 13 bases that match TRBD2. The V and J ends lost 7 bases and 5 bases, in that order; junction bases with no gene match: 5. CDR3 length: 14 residues. Germline CDR1 is SGHRS and CDR2 is YFSETQ.

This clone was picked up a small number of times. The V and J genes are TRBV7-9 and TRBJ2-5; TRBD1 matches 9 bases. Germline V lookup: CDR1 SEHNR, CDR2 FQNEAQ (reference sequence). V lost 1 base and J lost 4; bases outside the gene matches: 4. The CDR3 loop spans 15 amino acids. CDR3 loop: CASSLGTDRGETQYF. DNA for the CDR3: TGTGCCAGCAGCTTAGGTACGGACAGGGGAGAGACCCAGTACTTC.

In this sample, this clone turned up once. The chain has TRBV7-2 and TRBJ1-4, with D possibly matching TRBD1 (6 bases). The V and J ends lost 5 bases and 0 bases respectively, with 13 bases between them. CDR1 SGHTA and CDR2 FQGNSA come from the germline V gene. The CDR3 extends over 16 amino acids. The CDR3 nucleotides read TGTGCCAGCAGCCCCCCCAGGGGTTCAACTAATGAAAAACTGTTTTTT. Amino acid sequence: CASSPPRGSTNEKLFF.

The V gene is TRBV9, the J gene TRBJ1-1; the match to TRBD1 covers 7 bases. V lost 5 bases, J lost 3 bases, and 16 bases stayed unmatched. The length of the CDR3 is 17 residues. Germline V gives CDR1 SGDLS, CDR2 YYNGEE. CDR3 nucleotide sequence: TGTGCCAGCAGTGACCAGGAGACAGGGCGGCGAGACACTGAAGCTTTCTTT. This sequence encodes CASSDQETGRRDTEAFF.

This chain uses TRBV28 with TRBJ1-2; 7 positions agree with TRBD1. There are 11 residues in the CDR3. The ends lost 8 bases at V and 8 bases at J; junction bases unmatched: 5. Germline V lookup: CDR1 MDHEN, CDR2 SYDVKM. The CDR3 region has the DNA TGTGCCAGCGGGGACAGCCAGGGCTACACCTTC. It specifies CASGDSQGYTF.

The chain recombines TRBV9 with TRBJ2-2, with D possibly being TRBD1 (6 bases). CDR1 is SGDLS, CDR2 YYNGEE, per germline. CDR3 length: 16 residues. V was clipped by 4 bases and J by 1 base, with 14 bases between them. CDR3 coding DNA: TGTGCCAGCAGCCCACCGACAGGATTGAACACCGGGGAGCTGTTTTTT. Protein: CASSPPTGLNTGELFF. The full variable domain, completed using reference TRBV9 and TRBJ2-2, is DSGVTQTPKHLITATGQRVTLRCSPRSGDLSVYWYQQSLDQGLQFLIQYYNGEERAKGNILERFSAQQFPDLHSELNLSSLELGDSALYFCASSPPTGLNTGELFFGEGSRLTVL.

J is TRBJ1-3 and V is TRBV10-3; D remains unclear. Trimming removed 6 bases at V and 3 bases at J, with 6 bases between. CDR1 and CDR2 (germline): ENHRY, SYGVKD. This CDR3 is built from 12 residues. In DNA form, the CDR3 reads TGTGCCATCAGGGGAGGTGGAAACACCATATATTTT. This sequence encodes CAIRGGGNTIYF.